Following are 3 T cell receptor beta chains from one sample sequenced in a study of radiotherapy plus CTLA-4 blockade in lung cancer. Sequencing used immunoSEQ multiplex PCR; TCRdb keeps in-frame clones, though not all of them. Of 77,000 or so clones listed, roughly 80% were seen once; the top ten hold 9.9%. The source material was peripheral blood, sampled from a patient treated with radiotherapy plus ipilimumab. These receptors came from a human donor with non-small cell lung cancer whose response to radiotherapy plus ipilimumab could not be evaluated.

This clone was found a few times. In nucleotides, the CDR3 is TGTGCCAGCAGCGTTGACTCGCGAGGGCGGGATGAGCAGTTCTTC. Protein sequence: CASSVDSRGRDEQFF. This chain joins TRBV9 and TRBJ2-1; perhaps TRBD2 as D (5 bases). Trimming cost V 2 bases and J 8 bases, with 17 bases left between them. Germline-derived CDR1 and CDR2 are SGDLS and YYNGEE. The CDR3 contains 15 residues.

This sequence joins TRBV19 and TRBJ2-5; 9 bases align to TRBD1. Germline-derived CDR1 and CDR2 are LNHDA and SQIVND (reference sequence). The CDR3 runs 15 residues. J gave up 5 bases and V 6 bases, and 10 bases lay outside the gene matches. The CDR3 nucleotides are TGTGCCAGTAGACGATTGGGACAGGGTGGGGAGACCCAGTACTTC. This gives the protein CASRRLGQGGETQYF.

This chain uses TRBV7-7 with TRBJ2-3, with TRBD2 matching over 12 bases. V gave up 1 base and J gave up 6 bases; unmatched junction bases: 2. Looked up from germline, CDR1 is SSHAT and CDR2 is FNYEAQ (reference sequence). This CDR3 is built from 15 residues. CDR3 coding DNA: TGTGCCAGCAGCTTAGACGGGACTAGCGGGGATACGCAGTATTTT. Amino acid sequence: CASSLDGTSGDTQYF.